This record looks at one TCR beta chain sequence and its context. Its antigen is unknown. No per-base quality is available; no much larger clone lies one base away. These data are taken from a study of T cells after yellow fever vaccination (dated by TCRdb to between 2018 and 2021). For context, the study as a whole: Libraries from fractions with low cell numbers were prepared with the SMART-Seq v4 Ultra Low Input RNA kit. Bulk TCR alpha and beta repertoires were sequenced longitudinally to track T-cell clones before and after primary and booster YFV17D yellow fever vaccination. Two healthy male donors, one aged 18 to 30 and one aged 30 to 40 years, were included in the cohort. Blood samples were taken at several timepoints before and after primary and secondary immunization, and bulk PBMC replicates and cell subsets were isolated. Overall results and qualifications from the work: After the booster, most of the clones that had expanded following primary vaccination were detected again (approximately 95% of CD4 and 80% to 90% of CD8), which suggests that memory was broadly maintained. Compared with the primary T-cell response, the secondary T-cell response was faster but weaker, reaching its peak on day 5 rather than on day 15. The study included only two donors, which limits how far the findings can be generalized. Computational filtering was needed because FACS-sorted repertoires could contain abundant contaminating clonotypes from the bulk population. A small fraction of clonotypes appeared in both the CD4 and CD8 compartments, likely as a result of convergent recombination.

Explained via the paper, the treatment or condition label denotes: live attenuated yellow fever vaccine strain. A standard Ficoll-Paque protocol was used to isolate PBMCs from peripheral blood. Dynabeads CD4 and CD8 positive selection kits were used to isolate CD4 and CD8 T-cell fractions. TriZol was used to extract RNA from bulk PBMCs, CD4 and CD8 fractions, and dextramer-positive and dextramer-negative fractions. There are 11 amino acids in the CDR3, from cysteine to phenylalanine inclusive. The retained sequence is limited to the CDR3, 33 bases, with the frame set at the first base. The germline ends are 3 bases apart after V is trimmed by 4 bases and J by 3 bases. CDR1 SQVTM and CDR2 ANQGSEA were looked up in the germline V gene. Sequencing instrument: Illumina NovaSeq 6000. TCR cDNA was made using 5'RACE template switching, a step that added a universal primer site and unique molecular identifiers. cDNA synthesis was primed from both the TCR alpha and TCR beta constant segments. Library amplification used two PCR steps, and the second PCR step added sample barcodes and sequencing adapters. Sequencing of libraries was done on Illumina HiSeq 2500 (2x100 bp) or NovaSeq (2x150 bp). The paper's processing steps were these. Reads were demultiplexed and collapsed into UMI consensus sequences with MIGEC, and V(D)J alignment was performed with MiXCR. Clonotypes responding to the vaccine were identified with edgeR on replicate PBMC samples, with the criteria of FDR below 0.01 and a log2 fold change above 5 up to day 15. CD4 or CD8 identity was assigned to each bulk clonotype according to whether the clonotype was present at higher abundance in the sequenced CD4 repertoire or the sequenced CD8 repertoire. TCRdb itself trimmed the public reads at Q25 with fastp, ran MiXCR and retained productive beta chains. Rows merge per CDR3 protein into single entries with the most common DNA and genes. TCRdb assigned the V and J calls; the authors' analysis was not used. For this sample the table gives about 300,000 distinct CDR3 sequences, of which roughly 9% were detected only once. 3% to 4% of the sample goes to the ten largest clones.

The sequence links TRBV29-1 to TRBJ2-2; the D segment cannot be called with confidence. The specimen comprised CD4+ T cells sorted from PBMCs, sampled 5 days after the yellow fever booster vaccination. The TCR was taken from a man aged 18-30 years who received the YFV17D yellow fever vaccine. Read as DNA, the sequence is TGCAGCGTTGGGGACACCGGGGAGCTGTTTTTT. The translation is CSVGDTGELFF.